This is a list of T cell receptor beta chains from one sample in a study of control samples from healthy donors and cancer patients. Data came from immunoSEQ multiplex PCR; TCRdb stores just in-frame clones and leaves some out. The sample carries 130,000 to 150,000 clones, roughly 93% recorded once. The sample consisted of blood. These receptors came from a man aged 18-30 years in good health. CDR3s include the opening cysteine and the closing phenylalanine or tryptophan. The D gene is left open where the match is weak. Expanded clones are given a class, and other clones once, few, many or no size at all.

D: -; J: TRBJ1-1; V: TRBV6-4; size: -; CDR3: CANSPLTEAFF; DNA: TGTGCCAACTCCCCGCTCACTGAAGCTTTCTTT
D: TRBD1; J: TRBJ1-2; V: TRBV7-9; size: -; CDR3: CASSVTRQGASGYTF; DNA: TGTGCCAGCAGCGTAACCCGGCAGGGGGCAAGTGGCTACACCTTC
D: -; J: TRBJ1-2; V: TRBV5-6; size: -; CDR3: CASSLGAPFYGYTF; DNA: TGTGCCAGCAGCTTGGGTGCGCCGTTCTATGGCTACACCTTC
D: TRBD1; J: TRBJ2-4; V: TRBV5-6; size: -; CDR3: CASSAGTGLDIQYF; DNA: TGTGCCAGCAGCGCAGGGACAGGGTTGGACATTCAGTACTTC
D: -; J: TRBJ2-5; V: TRBV9; size: -; CDR3: CASSVDEAGGETQYF; DNA: TGTGCCAGCAGCGTAGACGAGGCAGGCGGGGAGACCCAGTACTTC
D: -; J: TRBJ2-5; V: TRBV1; size: -; CDR3: CTSSPAGWIQETQYF; DNA: TGCACCAGCAGTCCTGCGGGTTGGATACAAGAGACCCAGTACTTC
D: TRBD2; J: TRBJ2-1; V: TRBV7-9; size: -; CDR3: CASSPPPGRGWISNEQFF; DNA: TGTGCCAGCAGCCCTCCCCCCGGGAGGGGATGGATATCCAATGAGCAGTTCTTC
D: -; J: TRBJ2-7; V: TRBV5-1; size: -; CDR3: CASSLDTTYEQYF; DNA: TGCGCCAGCAGCTTGGACACGACGTACGAGCAGTACTTC
D: -; J: TRBJ1-1; V: TRBV19; size: -; CDR3: CASSLGNTEAFF; DNA: TGTGCCAGTAGTCTCGGGAACACTGAAGCTTTCTTT
D: TRBD1; J: TRBJ1-2; V: TRBV4-1; size: -; CDR3: CASISRAGGFGYTF; DNA: TGCGCCAGCATAAGTCGGGCAGGGGGCTTCGGCTACACCTTC
D: TRBD2; J: TRBJ2-1; V: TRBV19; size: -; CDR3: CASMSSGGLYNEQFF; DNA: TGTGCCAGTATGAGTAGCGGGGGCCTCTACAATGAGCAGTTCTTC
D: TRBD2; J: TRBJ2-7; V: TRBV5-6; size: -; CDR3: CASRPREGSYEQYF; DNA: TGTGCCAGCAGACCCAGGGAGGGGTCCTACGAGCAGTACTTC
D: -; J: TRBJ2-3; V: TRBV28; size: few; CDR3: CASSLSPFGTDTQYF; DNA: TGTGCCAGCAGTTTAAGCCCCTTCGGCACAGATACGCAGTATTTT
D: -; J: TRBJ1-4; V: TRBV4-2; size: -; CDR3: CASSQDWTTTNEKLFF; DNA: TGTGCCAGCAGCCAAGATTGGACAACAACTAATGAAAAACTGTTTTTT
D: -; J: TRBJ1-5; V: TRBV12-3/TRBV12-4; size: -; CDR3: CASSSGSNQPQHF; DNA: TGTGCCAGCAGTTCAGGGAGCAATCAGCCCCAGCATTTT
D: -; J: TRBJ1-5; V: TRBV30; size: -; CDR3: CAWSPQGNQPQHF; DNA: TGTGCCTGGAGTCCTCAGGGCAATCAGCCCCAGCATTTT
D: TRBD1; J: TRBJ2-1; V: TRBV30; size: -; CDR3: CAWMGQGLGNEQFF; DNA: TGTGCCTGGATGGGACAGGGGCTGGGAAATGAGCAGTTCTTC
D: TRBD1; J: TRBJ2-5; V: TRBV27; size: -; CDR3: CASSWQTGVRETQYF; DNA: TGTGCCAGCAGCTGGCAGACAGGGGTGCGAGAGACCCAGTACTTC
D: -; J: TRBJ1-6; V: TRBV9; size: -; CDR3: CASSVNRVENSPLHF; DNA: TGTGCCAGCAGCGTGAACAGGGTCGAGAATTCACCCCTCCACTTT
D: -; J: TRBJ2-7; V: TRBV5-5; size: -; CDR3: CASSLQRSSYEQYF; DNA: TGTGCCAGCAGCTTACAGCGGAGCTCCTACGAGCAGTACTTC
D: -; J: TRBJ2-5; V: TRBV5-1; size: -; CDR3: CASSLPIQGRETQYF; DNA: TGCGCCAGCAGCCTCCCTATCCAGGGGAGGGAGACCCAGTACTTC
D: -; J: TRBJ1-5; V: TRBV27; size: -; CDR3: CASSLTGSQPQHF; DNA: TGTGCCAGCAGTTTAACAGGGAGTCAGCCCCAGCATTTT
D: TRBD1; J: TRBJ1-6; V: TRBV9; size: -; CDR3: CASSAGQGANSPLHF; DNA: TGTGCCAGCAGCGCGGGACAGGGGGCCAATTCACCCCTCCACTTT
D: -; J: TRBJ1-4; V: TRBV5-1; size: once; CDR3: CASSLWAGDNEKLFF; DNA: TGCGCCAGCAGCTTGTGGGCGGGGGATAATGAAAAACTGTTTTTT
D: -; J: TRBJ2-4; V: TRBV6-5; size: -; CDR3: CASSYSLTPKNIQYF; DNA: TGTGCCAGCAGTTACTCGTTGACGCCCAAAAACATTCAGTACTTC
D: -; J: TRBJ2-2; V: TRBV5-1; size: -; CDR3: CASSWGAGMNTGELFF; DNA: TGCGCCAGCAGCTGGGGTGCGGGAATGAACACCGGGGAGCTGTTTTTT
D: -; J: TRBJ2-5; V: TRBV11-2; size: -; CDR3: CASSLGLLKYQETQYF; DNA: TGTGCCAGCAGCTTGGGTCTCCTGAAATACCAAGAGACCCAGTACTTC
D: -; J: TRBJ1-2; V: TRBV19; size: -; CDR3: CASSSEGPGRANYGYTF; DNA: TGTGCCAGTAGTTCTGAGGGACCGGGACGGGCTAACTATGGCTACACCTTC
D: TRBD1; J: TRBJ1-5; V: TRBV5-6; size: -; CDR3: CASSFRQGRNHQPQHF; DNA: TGTGCCAGCAGCTTTCGACAGGGGAGGAATCATCAGCCCCAGCATTTT
D: -; J: TRBJ1-3; V: TRBV25-1; size: few; CDR3: CATSESGDGGNTIYF; DNA: TGTGCCACCAGCGAGTCAGGGGACGGTGGAAACACCATATATTTT
D: TRBD1; J: TRBJ1-5; V: TRBV5-1; size: -; CDR3: CASSLDAGGNQPQHF; DNA: TGCGCCAGCAGCTTGGATGCAGGGGGGAATCAGCCCCAGCATTTT
D: -; J: TRBJ2-2; V: TRBV10-1; size: -; CDR3: CASSESSPGALSNTGELFF; DNA: TGCGCCAGCAGTGAGTCTTCTCCCGGAGCGCTATCGAACACCGGGGAGCTGTTTTTT
D: -; J: TRBJ1-1; V: TRBV7-9; size: -; CDR3: CASRDQPDTEAFF; DNA: TGTGCCAGCAGGGACCAGCCAGACACTGAAGCTTTCTTT
D: TRBD2; J: TRBJ2-6; V: TRBV11-2; size: -; CDR3: CASSSPGGFTGANVLTF; DNA: TGTGCCAGCAGCTCCCCGGGGGGTTTTACTGGGGCCAACGTCCTGACTTTC
D: -; J: TRBJ1-1; V: TRBV30; size: -; CDR3: CAWAANTEAFF; DNA: TGTGCCTGGGCGGCGAACACTGAAGCTTTCTTT
D: -; J: TRBJ2-1; V: TRBV7-3; size: -; CDR3: CASSLYGGSYNEQFF; DNA: TGTGCCAGCAGCTTATATGGGGGCTCCTACAATGAGCAGTTCTTC
D: TRBD1; J: TRBJ2-1; V: TRBV5-1; size: -; CDR3: CASSLQGGAHNEQFF; DNA: TGCGCCAGCAGCTTGCAAGGGGGCGCCCACAATGAGCAGTTCTTC
D: -; J: TRBJ1-4; V: TRBV3-1/TRBV3-2; size: -; CDR3: CASSQEWSLTNEKLFF; DNA: TGTGCCAGCAGCCAAGAGTGGAGCTTAACTAATGAAAAACTGTTTTTT
D: -; J: TRBJ1-1; V: TRBV19; size: -; CDR3: CASRGANTEAFF; DNA: TGTGCCAGTAGAGGGGCGAACACTGAAGCTTTCTTT
D: -; J: TRBJ1-2; V: TRBV4-1; size: -; CDR3: CASSQARTVPNYGYTF; DNA: TGCGCCAGCAGCCAAGCCAGGACGGTCCCTAACTATGGCTACACCTTC
D: TRBD1; J: TRBJ2-5; V: TRBV7-9; size: -; CDR3: CASSLARKVRGRQETQYF; DNA: TGTGCCAGCAGCTTAGCGCGGAAAGTAAGGGGGCGGCAAGAGACCCAGTACTTC
D: TRBD1; J: TRBJ1-5; V: TRBV4-1; size: -; CDR3: CASSPEDRENQPQHF; DNA: TGCGCCAGCAGCCCAGAGGACAGGGAGAATCAGCCCCAGCATTTT
D: -; J: TRBJ1-5; V: TRBV5-4; size: -; CDR3: CASSTGANQPQHF; DNA: TGTGCCAGCAGTACCGGGGCCAATCAGCCCCAGCATTTT
D: -; J: TRBJ2-2; V: TRBV20-1; size: -; CDR3: CSASTGTANTGELFF; DNA: TGCAGTGCTAGTACAGGGACCGCGAACACCGGGGAGCTGTTTTTT
D: -; J: TRBJ2-4; V: TRBV14; size: -; CDR3: CASSEGAKNIQYF; DNA: TGTGCCAGCAGCGAGGGGGCCAAAAACATTCAGTACTTC
D: -; J: TRBJ2-7; V: TRBV14; size: -; CDR3: CASSLSTGVSYEQYF; DNA: TGTGCCAGCAGTTTATCTACTGGAGTCTCATACGAGCAGTACTTC
D: TRBD1; J: TRBJ1-2; V: TRBV7-9; size: -; CDR3: CASSLSYRDSKRANYGYTF; DNA: TGTGCCAGCAGCCTATCATACCGGGACAGTAAAAGAGCTAACTATGGCTACACCTTC
D: -; J: TRBJ2-7; V: TRBV5-6; size: -; CDR3: CASSSGMTDLEQYF; DNA: TGTGCCAGCAGCTCCGGGATGACAGACCTCGAGCAGTACTTC
D: -; J: TRBJ2-1; V: TRBV28; size: -; CDR3: CASSTSSRSWNNEQFF; DNA: TGTGCCAGCAGTACGTCCTCCAGGTCGTGGAACAATGAGCAGTTCTTC
D: -; J: TRBJ1-2; V: TRBV9; size: -; CDR3: CASTQGNYGYTF; DNA: TGTGCCAGCACACAGGGCAACTATGGCTACACCTTC
D: -; J: TRBJ1-2; V: TRBV2; size: -; CDR3: CASSVGEGTGYTF; DNA: TGTGCCAGCAGTGTGGGGGAGGGAACGGGCTACACCTTC